This TCR beta chain was identified during a study of OX40 agonist ivuxolimab in advanced cancers. Overall study results and limits: Patients with a partial response at 0.1-3.0 mg/kg had among the lowest clonal expansion.

About this clone: The target antigen is unknown.

Using immunoSEQ multiplex PCR, the repertoire was profiled, and TCRdb retains in-frame clones only, with some absent. The table shows about 130,000 clones, with approximately 94% occurring only once. The CDR3 totals 12 residues. Germline values: CDR1 SGHDT, CDR2 YYEEEE. V lost 7 bases to trimming and J lost 7 bases, with 15 bases between them. This TCR derives from an adult with an advanced solid tumor such as melanoma, head and neck, liver or kidney cancer. Sequencing was performed on CD4+ or CD8+ T cells sorted from blood, taken in a trial of the OX40 agonist ivuxolimab. V and J are TRBV5-6 and TRBJ2-7, with D possibly TRBD1 on 6 matching bases. Written as DNA, the CDR3 is TGTGCCAGCGACACCCAAGGGGGTGAGCAGTACTTC. This encodes CASDTQGGEQYF. The full variable domain, its missing parts supplied by reference TRBV5-6 and TRBJ2-7, is DAGVTQSPTHLIKTRGQQVTLRCSPKSGHDTVSWYQQALGQGPQFIFQYYEEEERQRGNFPDRFSGHQFPNYSSELNVNALLLGDSALYLCASDTQGGEQYFGPGTRLTVT.